These 24 T cell receptor beta chains came from one sample sequenced in a study of beta chain features in type 1 diabetes. The sequenced template was cDNA made from the entire isolated RNA. Method: immunoSEQ multiplex PCR; TCRdb's copy keeps in-frame clones and lacks some. The sample yields hundreds of thousands of clones, less than 10% seen once. Material for sequencing was central memory CD4+ T cells from blood. The receptors shown here come from a young woman in good health.

This clone came up a few times. The rearrangement joins TRBV7-9 to TRBJ2-1; D is unclear. The CDR3 has 14 amino acids. Trimming shortened V by 1 base and J by 6 bases, and 10 bases separated the two germline ends. CDR1 is SEHNR, CDR2 FQNEAQ, per germline (reference sequence). CDR3 residues: CASSLVLVGNEQFF. Written as DNA, the CDR3 is TGTGCCAGCAGCTTAGTATTAGTAGGCAATGAGCAGTTCTTC. The full variable domain, its missing parts supplied by reference TRBV7-9 and TRBJ2-1, is DTGVSQNPRHKITKRGQNVTFRCDPISEHNRLYWYRQTLGQGPEFLTYFQNEAQLEKSRLLSDRFSAERPKGSFSTLEIQRTEQGDSAMYLCASSLVLVGNEQFFGPGTRLTVL.

This clone appeared a few times. The chain uses TRBV28 and TRBJ2-7; TRBD2 matches at 7 bases. Germline assignment: CDR1 MDHEN and CDR2 SYDVKM. V gave up 4 bases and J gave up 5 bases; unmatched junction bases: 11. This CDR3 contains 15 residues. CDR3 amino acids: CASSSEPSGLHEQYF. Here the CDR3 DNA reads TGTGCCAGCAGTTCAGAACCGTCGGGACTACACGAGCAGTACTTC.

This clone was picked up a small number of times. The J gene is TRBJ2-1, the V gene TRBV4-3; D assignment may be TRBD1 or TRBD2 (5 bases each). Germline CDR1 and CDR2: LGHNA and YSLEER. The CDR3 spans 15 residues. Trimming removed 4 bases at V and 5 bases at J, with 15 bases between. The CDR3 region is CASSRDWDGDNEQFF. As DNA, the CDR3 is TGCGCCAGCAGCCGAGATTGGGACGGTGACAATGAGCAGTTCTTC.

Concerning this clone: This sample includes further DNA sequences coding for the same CDR3. This chain links TRBV6-5 with TRBJ1-5; the D is unclear. The CDR3 length is 14 residues. The germline V and J ends were trimmed by 0 bases and 4 bases, with 7 bases remaining between them. Germline lookup yields CDR1 MNHEY and CDR2 SVGAGI. As DNA, the CDR3 is TGTGCCAGCAGTTACTCGGGAGGGAATCAGCCCCAGCATTTT. It specifies CASSYSGGNQPQHF.

This clone showed up just a few times. This sequence joins TRBV28 and TRBJ1-1, with 7 bases matching TRBD1. CDR1 MDHEN and CDR2 SYDVKM come from the germline V gene. The V segment lost 2 bases and the J segment 9 bases; nucleotides outside the gene matches: 3. The length of the CDR3 is 12 residues. The CDR3 region is CASSLGGQQAFF. CDR3 in DNA: TGTGCCAGCAGTTTAGGGGGACAGCAAGCTTTCTTT.

J is TRBJ2-7 and V is TRBV7-2, with TRBD2 as a possible D gene (5 bases). Germline loops: CDR1 SGHTA, CDR2 FQGNSA. CDR3 length: 12 residues. Trimming stripped 4 bases from V and 3 bases from J, with 7 bases between. The CDR3 DNA is TGTGCCAGCAGCTGGGAGCGCTACGAGCAGTACTTC. Its translation: CASSWERYEQYF.

The rearrangement uses TRBV27 and TRBJ1-4; no definite D call. Germline assignment: CDR1 MNHEY and CDR2 SMNVEV (reference sequence). Trimming removed 3 bases from V and 0 bases from J, with 2 bases in between. The CDR3 sequence is 13 residues long. The CDR3 DNA follows: TGTGCCAGCAGTTTTGCAACTAATGAAAAACTGTTTTTT. As protein: CASSFATNEKLFF.

In its sample, this clone was seen a few times. An end of the junction differs from the germline gene, which may be a read error. This chain uses TRBV7-7 with TRBJ2-1; 9 nucleotides line up with TRBD1. There are 15 residues in the CDR3. Germline V lookup: CDR1 SSHAT, CDR2 FNYEAQ (reference sequence). The CDR3 DNA sequence: TGTGCTAGCAGCTTTTGTTGGGACAGGGAAGTTCTTCAGTTCTTC. Residues: CASSFCWDREVLQFF.

Only a few counts were recorded for this clone. This same CDR3 is encoded by further DNA sequences in the sample. This chain links TRBV7-2 with TRBJ1-5; TRBD1 matches at 9 bases. Trimming took 4 bases from V and 5 from J; bases not matched to a gene: 3. Germline values: CDR1 SGHTA, CDR2 FQGNSA. CDR3 size: 14 residues. CDR3 loop: CASSSDRGYQPQHF. The CDR3 DNA follows: TGTGCCAGCAGCTCCGACAGGGGGTATCAGCCCCAGCATTTT.

About this clone itself: This could be a read error, since a much larger clone is one nucleotide away. V and J are TRBV7-2 and TRBJ2-1; D possibly corresponds to TRBD1 (5 bases). This CDR3 region has 13 residues. CDR1 SGHTA and CDR2 FQGNSA come from the germline V gene. The ends were cut back, 5 bases at V and 1 base at J, with 6 bases in the middle. In nucleotides, the CDR3 is TGTGCCAGCAGCCAGGGATCCTACAATGAGCAGTTCTTC. Translating it yields CASSQGSYNEQFF.

This clone was counted only a few times. The chain has TRBV4-2 and TRBJ2-3; 7 nucleotides line up with TRBD2. The junction had 13 bases not matched to a gene; V was cut back by 3 bases and J by 7 bases. The germline V gene has CDR1 LGHNA and CDR2 YNFKEQ. This CDR3 is 16 amino acids long. In nucleotides, the CDR3 is TGTGCCAGCAGCCAGTCGTGGGCTAGCGGAGATCATACGCAGTATTTT. It specifies CASSQSWASGDHTQYF.

The chain combines TRBV5-4 with TRBJ2-3; no clear D gene. This CDR3 has 15 residues. From germline, CDR1 is SGHNT and CDR2 YYREEE (reference sequence). Trimming left V 1 base short and J 5 bases short, with 14 bases between. CDR3 amino acids: CASSLSWGSVDTQYF. For the CDR3, the DNA is TGTGCCAGCAGCTTGAGTTGGGGTTCAGTAGATACGCAGTATTTT.

The sample holds a few counts of this clone. The V and J genes are TRBV10-1 and TRBJ2-3, with 14 bases fitting TRBD2. Germline V gene lookup returns CDR1 WNHNN and CDR2 SYGVQD (reference sequence). CDR3 size: 16 residues. Trimming at V came to 5 bases and at J to 4 bases, leaving 5 bases not matched to a gene. The CDR3 region has the DNA TGCGCCAGCAGTACCGGGACTAGCGGGAGAGCAGATACGCAGTATTTT. Translated: CASSTGTSGRADTQYF.

This clone came up many times. The chain couples TRBV5-1 to TRBJ2-1; D is undetermined. With 6 bases removed from V and 7 bases from J, the gap between germline ends came to 11 bases. CDR3 length equals 12 residues. The germline CDR1 and CDR2 sequences are SGHRS and YFSETQ. Here the CDR3 DNA reads TGCGCCAGCAATTACGGAGTGAATGAGCAGTTCTTC. Protein sequence: CASNYGVNEQFF.

This clone was detected only a few times. This CDR3 is CASRKTGTSEEEQYF. The CDR3 nucleotides are TGTGCCAGCAGAAAGACCGGGACAAGTGAAGAAGAGCAGTACTTC. This sequence joins TRBV13 and TRBJ2-7; the D gene is possibly TRBD1 (6 bases). This CDR3 is 15 amino acids long. CDR1 PRHDT and CDR2 FYEKMQ come from the germline V gene (reference sequence). V lost 6 bases, J lost 7 bases, and 22 bases lay in between. Together with reference TRBV13 and TRBJ2-7, the CDR3 gives the full variable domain: AAGVIQSPRHLIKEKRETATLKCYPIPRHDTVYWYQQGPGQDPQFLISFYEKMQSDKGSIPDRFSAQQFSDYHSELNMSSLELGDSALYFCASRKTGTSEEEQYFGPGTRLTVT.

This clone was counted between two and nine times. In the same sample, other DNA sequences code for this CDR3. V gene TRBV5-1 combines with J gene TRBJ2-7; the D gene is possibly TRBD1 (5 bases). Germline assignment: CDR1 SGHRS and CDR2 YFSETQ. V lost 1 base and J 2 bases, leaving 7 bases between the germline ends. The CDR3 length is 13 residues. Here the CDR3 DNA reads TGCGCCAGCAGCTTGTCAGGGACCTACGAGCAGTACTTC. The encoded protein is CASSLSGTYEQYF.

At least ten counts were recorded for this clone. The chain combines TRBV7-2 with TRBJ2-1, with 7 bases fitting TRBD1. The CDR3 contains 13 residues. The germline CDR1 and CDR2 sequences are SGHTA and FQGNSA. V lost 6 bases and J lost 6; bases outside the gene matches: 5. CDR3 amino acids: CASSPHRGNEQFF. The CDR3 nucleotides read TGTGCCAGCAGTCCTCACAGGGGCAATGAGCAGTTCTTC.

The sample holds a few counts of this clone. The chain has TRBV7-2 and TRBJ2-7; 12 bases fit TRBD2. The CDR3 extends over 17 amino acids. Germline values: CDR1 SGHTA, CDR2 FQGNSA. Trimming removed 6 bases from V and 6 bases from J; junction bases left unmatched: 15. The chain's CDR3 is CASSFRLAGEYSGEQYF. CDR3 in DNA: TGTGCCAGCAGTTTTAGACTAGCGGGAGAATATTCGGGCGAGCAGTACTTC.

The chain is built from TRBV4-2 and TRBJ1-2; possibly TRBD1 for D (5 bases). Trimming cost V 4 bases and J 2 bases, with 17 bases left between them. CDR1 and CDR2 from the germline V gene are LGHNA and YNFKEQ. CDR3 length equals 16 residues. The CDR3 DNA reads TGTGCCAGCAGCCCCAGTTTTTCCAGGGCCAACTATGGCTACACCTTC. Its protein product is CASSPSFSRANYGYTF.

The chain employs TRBV5-4 and TRBJ1-4; D is uncertain. CDR1 SGHNT and CDR2 YYREEE come from the germline V gene (reference sequence). Trimming removed 1 base at V and 8 bases at J, with 18 bases between. This CDR3 is built from 16 residues. CDR3 nucleotides: TGTGCCAGCAGCTTGTATTCTGGGTCAAATCGGGAAAAACTGTTTTTT. This gives the protein CASSLYSGSNREKLFF.

In this sample, this clone turned up a few times. V is TRBV7-2 and J is TRBJ1-2; no clear D gene. Germline V gene lookup returns CDR1 SGHTA and CDR2 FQGNSA. Trimming cost V 3 bases and J 0 bases, with 11 bases left between them. The CDR3 is 15 residues long. CDR3 DNA sequence: TGTGCCAGCAGCTTGGGTCAGCCCGCTAACTATGGCTACACCTTC. Amino acid sequence: CASSLGQPANYGYTF.

The chain recombines TRBV5-1 with TRBJ2-5; TRBD2 is a possible D gene (5 bases). Germline V gives CDR1 SGHRS, CDR2 YFSETQ. V lost 0 bases and J 4 bases, leaving 10 bases between the germline ends. The CDR3 is made up of 14 amino acids. CDR3 region: CASSLVGMRETQYF. CDR3 nucleotide sequence: TGCGCCAGCAGCTTGGTCGGGATGAGAGAGACCCAGTACTTC.

This clone was counted a few times. The J gene is TRBJ1-2, the V gene TRBV6-1, with TRBD1 identical over 8 bases. Trimming removed 6 bases from V and 0 bases from J; junction bases left unmatched: 6. Germline CDR1 MNHNS, CDR2 SASEGT. This CDR3 comprises 15 residues. The CDR3 coding sequence is TGTGCCAGCAGCCCCGGGACAGGTTCTAACTATGGCTACACCTTC. Translated: CASSPGTGSNYGYTF.

This clone was detected a few times. This sequence joins TRBV4-2 and TRBJ2-1; TRBD2 might be the D (6 bases). The germline V and J ends were trimmed by 3 bases and 7 bases, with 16 bases remaining between them. This CDR3 has 15 residues. Germline V gene data show CDR1 as LGHNA and CDR2 as YNFKEQ. The CDR3 reads CASSQVAATENEQFF. CDR3 bases: TGTGCCAGCAGCCAGGTAGCGGCAACGGAAAATGAGCAGTTCTTC.